This passage covers 11 T cell receptor beta chains from one sample sequenced in a study of cytomegalovirus exposure and HLA in healthy donors. TCRdb keeps only in-frame clones here, not all; method: immunoSEQ multiplex PCR. Of 140,000 to 150,000 clones in the sample, approximately 94% were seen once. Input material: PBMCs. These receptors were taken from a man aged 18 to 29 in good health and CMV-seropositive.

The rearrangement joins TRBV2 to TRBJ1-5; 7 bases fit TRBD1. The CDR3 totals 15 residues. Per the germline V gene, CDR1 is SNHLY and CDR2 is FYNNEI. V was clipped by 4 bases and J by 1 base; unmatched bases: 4. The chain's CDR3 is CASSATGRSNQPQHF. In nucleotides, the CDR3 is TGTGCCAGCAGTGCGACAGGGCGCAGCAATCAGCCCCAGCATTTT.

The J gene is TRBJ1-1, the V gene TRBV7-8; the D is unclear. The CDR3 is 15 amino acids. Germline CDR1 and CDR2: SGHVS and FQNEAQ. V gave up 0 bases and J gave up 0 bases, with 8 bases separating them. The CDR3, as DNA: TGTGCCAGCAGCTTAGCGGAGCAGTTGAACACTGAAGCTTTCTTT. This gives the protein CASSLAEQLNTEAFF.

The chain couples TRBV7-9 to TRBJ2-7, with 8 bases aligning to TRBD2. The germline CDR1 and CDR2 sequences are SEHNR and FQNEAQ (reference sequence). J was trimmed by 0 bases and V by 1 base; bases with no gene match: 5. The CDR3 consists of 16 residues. The CDR3 sequence: CASSLVGGGSSYEQYF. DNA of the CDR3: TGTGCCAGCAGCTTAGTTGGCGGGGGGAGCTCCTACGAGCAGTACTTC.

This chain joins TRBV7-9 and TRBJ2-7, with 15 nucleotides matching TRBD2. CDR1 is SEHNR, CDR2 FQNEAQ, per germline (reference sequence). The CDR3 consists of 15 residues. Trimming at V came to 0 bases and at J to 9 bases, leaving 3 bases not matched to a gene. The DNA for the CDR3 is TGTGCCAGCAGCTTAGCCGGACTAGCGGGAGGGTCGCAGTACTTC. Protein product: CASSLAGLAGGSQYF.

The V call is TRBV9, the J call TRBJ2-1; 12 bases agree with TRBD2. CDR1 is SGDLS and CDR2 is YYNGEE in the germline V gene. The CDR3 extends over 18 amino acids. V trimming: 3 bases; J trimming: 7 bases; junction bases outside the gene matches: 14. DNA of the CDR3: TGTGCCAGCAGCGCAAAGACCCTGACTAGCGGGAGTCGGAATGAGCAGTTCTTC. Residues: CASSAKTLTSGSRNEQFF.

The V gene is TRBV11-2, the J gene TRBJ1-4; D unclear. The CDR3 totals 14 residues. Trimming cost V 5 bases and J 7 bases, with 14 bases left between them. The germline V gene has CDR1 SGHAT and CDR2 FQNNGV. The CDR3 sequence is CASSPLGRGEKLFF. The CDR3 DNA reads TGTGCCAGCAGCCCGTTGGGTCGAGGTGAAAAACTGTTTTTT.

This clone has only one observation. The rearrangement uses TRBV28 and TRBJ1-1; 7 positions match TRBD1. CDR1 is MDHEN and CDR2 is SYDVKM in the germline V gene. This CDR3 has 12 residues. The J segment lost 7 bases and the V segment lost 8 bases, leaving 7 bases of the junction unmatched. CDR3 region: CASRRDSIEAFF. DNA for the CDR3: TGTGCCAGCCGACGGGACAGCATTGAAGCTTTCTTT. Using reference TRBV28 and TRBJ1-1 for the parts outside the CDR3, the full variable domain is DVKVTQSSRYLVKRTGEKVFLECVQDMDHENMFWYRQDPGLGLRLIYFSYDVKMKEKGDIPEGYSVSREKKERFSLILESASTNQTSMYLCASRRDSIEAFFGQGTRLTVV.

This chain uses TRBV6-5 with TRBJ2-3; 10 nucleotides agree with TRBD1. CDR3 size: 15 residues. The V and J ends lost 2 bases and 1 base, in that order; junction bases with no gene match: 0. The germline V gene has CDR1 MNHEY and CDR2 SVGAGI. The CDR3 here is CASSYGTGGTDTQYF. CDR3 coding DNA: TGTGCCAGCAGTTACGGGACAGGGGGCACAGATACGCAGTATTTT.

The genes are TRBV18 and TRBJ2-3, with 7 positions matching TRBD2. Germline values: CDR1 KGHSH, CDR2 LQKENI. The CDR3 length is 15 residues. V was clipped by 3 bases and J by 3 bases; unmatched bases: 6. Written as DNA, the CDR3 is TGTGCCAGCTCACCCCCAAGCGGGATGACAGATACGCAGTATTTT. Its translation is CASSPPSGMTDTQYF.

The count of this clone is one. The chain employs TRBV19 and TRBJ1-1; D gene uncertain. Germline V gene sequence: CDR1 LNHDA, CDR2 SQIVND (reference sequence). V lost 1 base and J lost 1, with 7 bases in between. The length of the CDR3 is 14 residues. The CDR3 reads CASSIAQTNTEAFF. CDR3 sequence (DNA): TGTGCCAGTAGTATAGCACAGACGAACACTGAAGCTTTCTTT.

The chain joins TRBV21-1 to TRBJ2-7; the table's D call of TRBD2 was not tested on the DNA. TRBV21-1 is shown as a pseudogene. The CDR3 runs to 15 residues. This CDR3 is CASSKASGSPYEQYF. CDR3 sequence (DNA): TGTGCCAGCAGCAAAGCTAGCGGGAGTCCTTACGAGCAGTACTTC.